Each of the 13 T cell receptor beta chains below was sequenced from the same sample in a study of shared clonotypes between healthy human individuals. The data were produced by immunoSEQ multiplex PCR, yet TCRdb's version contains in-frame clones alone and is incomplete. The data hold a few million clones, with about 92% observed a single time. What was sequenced was naive CD4+ T cells from PBMCs. Noted subset: CD45RA+ positively selected. These receptors were taken from a young man in good health. Some clones in this sample may be carry-over from other donors' samples.

The J gene is TRBJ2-5, the V gene TRBV12-5, with a tentative D call TRBD2 (5 bases). Trimming cost V 0 bases and J 5 bases, with 19 bases left between them. Germline CDR1 is LGHNT and CDR2 is FRNRAP. This CDR3 is 17 amino acids long. CDR3 amino acids: CASGLVLSGSFGETQYF. The CDR3, as DNA: TGTGCTAGTGGTTTGGTTTTGTCTGGGAGTTTTGGGGAGACCCAGTACTTC. Full variable domain (remainder filled in from reference TRBV12-5 and TRBJ2-5): DARVTQTPRHKVTEMGQEVTMRCQPILGHNTVFWYRQTMMQGLELLAYFRNRAPLDDSGMPKDRFSAEMPDATLATLKIQPSEPRDSAVYFCASGLVLSGSFGETQYFGPGTRLLVL.

The rearrangement joins TRBV28 to TRBJ1-2; D not resolved. The CDR3 runs to 14 residues. Germline CDR1 MDHEN, CDR2 SYDVKM. V dropped 1 base and J dropped 3 bases, with 9 bases sitting between them. In DNA, the CDR3 is TGTGCCAGCAGTTTATTCGGCCACGACTATGGCTACACCTTC. The encoded protein is CASSLFGHDYGYTF.

This chain uses TRBV11-3 with TRBJ2-1; D call uncertain. Trimming shortened V by 5 bases and J by 8 bases, and 13 bases separated the two germline ends. The CDR3 is 13 amino acids. The germline CDR1 and CDR2 sequences are SGHNT and YENEEA. CDR3 loop: CASSVGSGYEQFF. The CDR3 DNA follows: TGTGCCAGCAGCGTCGGAAGTGGATATGAGCAGTTCTTC. Supplemented by reference TRBV11-3 and TRBJ2-1, the full variable domain reads EAGVVQSPRYKIIEKKQPVAFWCNPISGHNTLYWYLQNLGQGPELLIRYENEEAVDDSQLPKDRFSAERLKGVDSTLKIQPAELGDSAVYLCASSVGSGYEQFFGPGTRLTVL.

The chain employs TRBV5-1 and TRBJ2-3; D not resolved. This CDR3 contains 16 residues. The V gene's germline CDR1 is SGHRS and CDR2 YFSETQ. V shed 0 bases and J shed 0 bases, with 11 bases lying between them. CDR3 in amino acids: CASSLGASTSTDTQYF. CDR3 bases: TGCGCCAGCAGCTTGGGTGCTTCGACTAGCACAGATACGCAGTATTTT.

J is TRBJ2-7 and V is TRBV10-1; D is perhaps TRBD1 or TRBD2 (5 bases each). This CDR3 comprises 14 residues. Germline assignment: CDR1 WNHNN and CDR2 SYGVQD (reference sequence). V lost 5 bases to trimming and J lost 3 bases, with 14 bases between them. The CDR3 DNA is TGCGCCAGCAGTCCCCCCGGGACGGTCTACGAGCAGTACTTC. Its translation is CASSPPGTVYEQYF.

V usage is TRBV18 and J usage is TRBJ1-4; no reliable D call. The V end lost 5 bases, the J end lost 0 bases, and 13 bases lay between the germline ends. The CDR3 spans 16 residues. CDR1 is KGHSH, CDR2 LQKENI, per germline. The CDR3 DNA is TGTGCCAGCTCAGCCTACAACCCTGCAACTAATGAAAAACTGTTTTTT. Translating it yields CASSAYNPATNEKLFF.

The chain employs TRBV30 and TRBJ2-5; D remains unclear. CDR1 and CDR2 from the germline V gene are GTSNPN and SVGIG (reference sequence). The CDR3 covers 11 residues. V gave up 4 bases and J gave up 1 base, with 4 bases separating them. The CDR3 here is CAWNLQETQYF. CDR3 bases: TGTGCCTGGAACCTCCAAGAGACCCAGTACTTC. Complete variable domain (other parts from reference TRBV30 and TRBJ2-5): SQTIHQWPATLVQPVGSPLSLECTVEGTSNPNLYWYRQAAGRGLQLLFYSVGIGQISSEVPQNLSASRPQDRQFILSSKKLLLSDSGFYLCAWNLQETQYFGPGTRLLVL.

This chain joins TRBV10-3 and TRBJ2-3; 13 positions match TRBD2. This CDR3 contains 18 residues. The V gene's germline CDR1 is ENHRY and CDR2 SYGVKD. Trimming took 6 bases from V and 7 from J; bases not matched to a gene: 16. CDR3 sequence reads: CAISRATSGRRIINTQYF. DNA of the CDR3: TGTGCCATCAGCAGGGCGACTAGCGGGAGGAGGATCATAAATACGCAGTATTTT.

CDR3 in DNA: TGTGCCAGCACTACAGAGATGACAGGGACCAGTGGCTACACCTTC. Amino acids: CASTTEMTGTSGYTF. The rearrangement joins TRBV2 to TRBJ1-2; 7 bases agree with TRBD1. The CDR3 sequence is 15 residues long. Germline V CDR1 and CDR2: SNHLY, FYNNEI. With V trimmed by 7 bases and J by 7 bases, 15 bases remained unmatched.

This clone was recorded only once. The chain uses TRBV19 and TRBJ2-2; 12 nucleotides match TRBD2. CDR1 LNHDA and CDR2 SQIVND come from the germline V gene (reference sequence). J gave up 3 bases and V 5 bases, and 7 bases lay outside the gene matches. The CDR3 has 17 amino acids. The DNA of the CDR3 is TGTGCCAGTAGTTCCCTAGCGGGAGGGCCGGACACCGGGGAGCTGTTTTTT. This translates into CASSSLAGGPDTGELFF. Supplemented by reference TRBV19 and TRBJ2-2, the full variable domain reads DGGITQSPKYLFRKEGQNVTLSCEQNLNHDAMYWYRQDPGQGLRLIYYSQIVNDFQKGDIAEGYSVSREKKESFPLTVTSAQKNPTAFYLCASSSLAGGPDTGELFFGEGSRLTVL.

This sequence joins TRBV5-3 and TRBJ1-2, with a possible D match to TRBD1 (6 bases). TRBV5-3 has ORF status, its function being uncertain. The CDR3 is made up of 15 amino acids. The V end was cut by 3 bases, the J end by 8 bases, with 20 bases between. The chain's CDR3 is CARSSQPQGGWGYTF. Written as DNA, the CDR3 is TGTGCCAGAAGCTCCCAGCCACAGGGAGGATGGGGCTACACCTTC.

The CDR3 spells CSVGGGLAGGLNEQFF. The DNA of the CDR3 is TGCAGCGTTGGGGGGGGACTAGCGGGAGGACTGAATGAGCAGTTCTTC. The V gene is TRBV29-1, the J gene TRBJ2-1, with 15 bases fitting TRBD2. Unmatched junction bases numbered 8, after V lost 4 bases and J lost 7 bases. The CDR3 spans 16 residues. The germline V gene encodes CDR1 SQVTM and CDR2 ANQGSEA.

The chain's CDR3 is CASLNPGGKTQYF. The CDR3 nucleotides read TGTGCCTCCTTAAACCCGGGAGGAAAGACCCAGTACTTC. This chain connects TRBV7-2 to TRBJ2-5; 7 bases match TRBD2. In germline, CDR1 is SGHTA, CDR2 FQGNSA. Trimming cost V 11 bases and J 6 bases; bases outside gene matches: 12. This CDR3 comprises 13 residues.